A selection of T cell receptor beta chains follows, all from one sample in a study of shared clonotypes between healthy human individuals. The protocol was immunoSEQ multiplex PCR, while the TCRdb copy is restricted to in-frame clones and leaves out a portion. This table holds roughly 2.6 million clones, around 94% found once. Material for sequencing was naive CD4+ T cells sorted from blood. These receptors originate from a man aged 18 to 29 in good health. Both conserved end residues are trimmed from each CDR3. Some rows mark clone size as missing; the rest say once, few, many or name a class of expanded clone.

>12|TRBV5-1|TRBJ1-2|NA
ASSLHGQDYGYT
>13|TRBV30|TRBJ2-2|NA
AWSEGTPNTGELF
>10|TRBV2|TRBJ1-2|NA
ASSPDGNGYT
>15|TRBV27|TRBJ1-5|NA
ASSLFGSTGGGQPQH
>12|TRBV5-4|TRBJ1-1|NA
ASSSPGAWAEAF
>12|TRBV27|TRBJ2-7|NA
ASSTQGRGREQY
>12|TRBV19|TRBJ2-5|NA
ASSLGGGQETQY
>13|TRBV7-2|TRBJ2-4|NA
ASSLSYLAKNIQY
>11|TRBV5-4|TRBJ2-7|NA
ASGTGFTYEQY
>12|TRBV10-3|TRBJ1-1|once
AISERGMDAEAF
>12|TRBV5-1|TRBJ1-6|few
ASTQDSAGSPLH
>12|TRBV19|TRBJ1-1|once
ASRDDRGGSKAF
>15|TRBV7-9|TRBJ2-1|NA
ASSPGALLSSYNEQF
>14|TRBV5-5|TRBJ1-4|NA
ASSRPGTGVGEKLF
>9|TRBV5-4|TRBJ2-3|NA
ASSLLDTQY
>18|TRBV18|TRBJ1-1|NA
ASLPRVGSISRQMNTEAF
>11|TRBV7-9|TRBJ1-3|once
ASSSGQGSTIY
>11|TRBV27|TRBJ2-2|NA
ASSLLGTGELF
>12|TRBV18|TRBJ2-1|once
ASSPPSKHPKQF
>16|TRBV10-3|TRBJ2-3|NA
AISGETSGGAPIDTQY
>12|TRBV6-8|TRBJ1-1|NA
ASSYEGRYTEAF
>9|TRBV20-1|TRBJ1-1|NA
SARAGTEAF
>12|TRBV10-3|TRBJ2-1|NA
AIKAGNVVNEQF
>9|TRBV20-1|TRBJ1-2|NA
SARVWDGYT
>12|TRBV7-2|TRBJ2-5|NA
ASTGGGLGETQY
>11|TRBV5-1|TRBJ2-4|once
ASSLEMGNIQY
>13|TRBV18|TRBJ1-1|once
ASYRGAGLNTEAF
>13|TRBV10-2|TRBJ2-1|NA
ASRRLAGAHNEQF
>13|TRBV5-1|TRBJ1-1|NA
ASSFHGTRNTEAF
>15|TRBV10-3|TRBJ2-3|once
AISESGLAGGTDTQY
>11|TRBV6-5|TRBJ1-1|NA
ASSYGEGRVAF
>14|TRBV10-2|TRBJ2-2|NA
ASSDGQGDPTGELF
>12|TRBV2|TRBJ1-5|few
ASSVDGKNQPQH
>15|TRBV2|TRBJ2-1|NA
ASSERRSGQGSDEQF
>14|TRBV14|TRBJ2-3|NA
ASSQERRTGGDTQY
>11|TRBV30|TRBJ2-5|NA
AWSRGTRETQY
>11|TRBV6-5|TRBJ2-7|NA
ASSPGGTYEQY
>12|TRBV7-9|TRBJ2-3|NA
ASSFRGTSDTQY
>13|TRBV19|TRBJ2-7|NA
ASSILGTGVNEQY
>11|TRBV5-4|TRBJ1-1|NA
ASSFPGSTEAF
>16|TRBV21-1|TRBJ2-3|NA
ASSKLISADYYTDTQY
>13|TRBV29-1|TRBJ2-3|NA
SVEGLAGGRDTQY
>12|TRBV6-6|TRBJ2-7|NA
ASRQTGTTYEQY
>13|TRBV30|TRBJ2-2|NA
AWTVRGLGTGELF
>14|TRBV5-1|TRBJ2-5|NA
ASSTGQGWTGETQY
>13|TRBV5-4|TRBJ2-1|NA
ASSPRQGQFNEQF
>12|TRBV7-2|TRBJ2-7|NA
ASSIEGDFSEQY
>12|TRBV18|TRBJ2-7|once
ASSLTGARYEQY
>11|TRBV13|TRBJ2-7|NA
ASSSPRSYEQY
>13|TRBV14|TRBJ1-5|NA
ASSPGTGSNQPQH
>13|TRBV19|TRBJ1-2|NA
ASSIGGQGDYGYT
>14|TRBV18|TRBJ1-5|NA
ASSPFGLDLNQPQH
>17|TRBV9|TRBJ1-1|once
ASSVGPQAGAGVWTEAF